Listed below are T cell receptor beta chains from one sample, sequenced in a study of OX40 agonist ivuxolimab in advanced cancers. The repertoire was sequenced with immunoSEQ multiplex PCR; TCRdb's copy has only in-frame clones and lacks some. The sample carries 65,000 to 95,000 clones, approximately 86% recorded once. Sequenced material: CD4+ or CD8+ T cells sorted from blood, taken in a trial of the OX40 agonist ivuxolimab. Receptors originate from an adult with an advanced solid tumor such as melanoma, head and neck, liver or kidney cancer. Both conserved end residues are part of each CDR3. The order of the fields is J gene, V gene, clone size, D gene, CDR3 protein, CDR3 DNA. A D gene is named only where the DNA matches it firmly. Rows give clone size only sometimes, using once, few, many, or a class for an expanded clone.

j_call: TRBJ2-4; v_call: TRBV28; clone_size: .; d_call: .; cdr3_aa: CAIEQGVAKNIQYF; cdr3_nt: TGTGCCATCGAACAGGGTGTAGCCAAAAACATTCAGTACTTC
j_call: TRBJ2-7; v_call: TRBV4-3; clone_size: .; d_call: TRBD1; cdr3_aa: CASSQGQGVSYEQYF; cdr3_nt: TGCGCCAGCAGCCAAGGGCAGGGGGTGTCCTACGAGCAGTACTTC
j_call: TRBJ2-1; v_call: TRBV4-1; clone_size: once; d_call: TRBD2; cdr3_aa: CASSQDNPGGTWGNEQFF; cdr3_nt: TGCGCCAGCAGCCAAGATAATCCGGGAGGGACGTGGGGGAATGAGCAGTTCTTC
j_call: TRBJ1-4; v_call: TRBV28; clone_size: .; d_call: .; cdr3_aa: CASSLGVYAPATNEKLFF; cdr3_nt: TGTGCCAGCAGTTTAGGGGTCTACGCCCCTGCAACTAATGAAAAACTGTTTTTT
j_call: TRBJ2-6; v_call: TRBV5-4; clone_size: once; d_call: .; cdr3_aa: CASRRAYESSGANVLTF; cdr3_nt: TGTGCCAGCAGAAGGGCCTACGAAAGCTCTGGGGCCAACGTCCTGACTTTC
j_call: TRBJ2-1; v_call: TRBV27; clone_size: .; d_call: TRBD2; cdr3_aa: CASRVIGLGLYNEQFF; cdr3_nt: TGTGCCAGCAGGGTGATCGGACTAGGCCTTTACAATGAGCAGTTCTTC
j_call: TRBJ2-3; v_call: TRBV4-3; clone_size: .; d_call: .; cdr3_aa: CASSPRVGDTQYF; cdr3_nt: TGCGCCAGCAGCCCGAGGGTGGGAGATACGCAGTATTTT
j_call: TRBJ2-5; v_call: TRBV6-5; clone_size: .; d_call: TRBD1; cdr3_aa: CASRGDRGQETQYF; cdr3_nt: TGTGCCAGCAGAGGGGACAGGGGGCAAGAGACCCAGTACTTC
j_call: TRBJ2-5; v_call: TRBV7-2; clone_size: .; d_call: .; cdr3_aa: CASSLGGAQETQYF; cdr3_nt: TGTGCCAGCAGCTTAGGAGGGGCGCAGGAGACCCAGTACTTC
j_call: TRBJ1-5; v_call: TRBV6-4; clone_size: .; d_call: .; cdr3_aa: CGIVGYEGQPQHF; cdr3_nt: TGTGGGATCGTGGGTTATGAGGGTCAGCCCCAGCATTTT
j_call: TRBJ2-7; v_call: TRBV11-3; clone_size: .; d_call: .; cdr3_aa: CASSRNEQYF; cdr3_nt: TGTGCCAGCAGCCGGAACGAGCAGTACTTC
j_call: TRBJ2-1; v_call: TRBV7-2; clone_size: .; d_call: TRBD2; cdr3_aa: CASSVSSGSSYNEQFF; cdr3_nt: TGTGCCAGCAGCGTATCTAGCGGGAGCTCCTACAATGAGCAGTTCTTC
j_call: TRBJ1-1; v_call: TRBV5-1; clone_size: few; d_call: .; cdr3_aa: CASSLEGTPKTEAFF; cdr3_nt: TGCGCCAGCAGCTTGGAAGGGACACCTAAGACTGAAGCTTTCTTT
j_call: TRBJ1-1; v_call: TRBV11-2; clone_size: once; d_call: .; cdr3_aa: CASSFPGAGTEAFF; cdr3_nt: TGTGCCAGCAGCTTCCCGGGGGCGGGCACTGAAGCTTTCTTT
j_call: TRBJ2-3; v_call: TRBV28; clone_size: .; d_call: .; cdr3_aa: CASSVSGEEADTQYF; cdr3_nt: TGTGCCAGCAGCGTTTCGGGAGAGGAGGCAGATACGCAGTATTTT
j_call: TRBJ1-1; v_call: TRBV14; clone_size: .; d_call: TRBD1; cdr3_aa: CASIPIQGAEAFF; cdr3_nt: TGTGCCAGCATCCCTATACAGGGGGCTGAAGCTTTCTTT
j_call: TRBJ2-7; v_call: TRBV6-5; clone_size: .; d_call: .; cdr3_aa: CASRRTEQYF; cdr3_nt: TGTGCCAGCAGAAGGACAGAGCAGTACTTC
j_call: TRBJ2-3; v_call: TRBV30; clone_size: .; d_call: TRBD2; cdr3_aa: CAWTLAVSTDTQYF; cdr3_nt: TGTGCCTGGACTCTAGCGGTTAGCACAGATACGCAGTATTTT
j_call: TRBJ2-7; v_call: TRBV5-4; clone_size: .; d_call: TRBD2; cdr3_aa: CASSGLLAGMYEQYF; cdr3_nt: TGTGCCAGCAGCGGATTGCTAGCGGGAATGTACGAGCAGTACTTC
j_call: TRBJ1-2; v_call: TRBV4-2; clone_size: .; d_call: .; cdr3_aa: CASSQEYSENYGYTF; cdr3_nt: TGTGCCAGCAGCCAAGAGTACAGCGAGAACTATGGCTACACCTTC
j_call: TRBJ2-3; v_call: TRBV5-1; clone_size: .; d_call: .; cdr3_aa: CASSLKTDTQYF; cdr3_nt: TGCGCCAGCAGCTTGAAGACAGATACGCAGTATTTT
j_call: TRBJ2-7; v_call: TRBV27; clone_size: .; d_call: .; cdr3_aa: CASSLYNWDTRSSYEQYF; cdr3_nt: TGTGCCAGCAGTTTATACAATTGGGACACTCGGAGCTCCTACGAGCAGTACTTC
j_call: TRBJ2-2; v_call: TRBV5-4; clone_size: .; d_call: .; cdr3_aa: CASSLDRSPGGELFF; cdr3_nt: TGTGCCAGCAGCTTGGACCGGTCCCCCGGGGGGGAGCTGTTTTTT
j_call: TRBJ2-7; v_call: TRBV6-1; clone_size: .; d_call: .; cdr3_aa: CASNPRGSRYEQYF; cdr3_nt: TGTGCCAGCAACCCTAGGGGGAGCAGGTACGAGCAGTACTTC
j_call: TRBJ2-5; v_call: TRBV11-1; clone_size: once; d_call: .; cdr3_aa: CASSLAGYVGYQETQYF; cdr3_nt: TGTGCCAGCAGCTTAGCGGGGTACGTGGGATACCAAGAGACCCAGTACTTC
j_call: TRBJ2-1; v_call: TRBV7-2; clone_size: .; d_call: TRBD2; cdr3_aa: CASSLSGAGGYNEQFF; cdr3_nt: TGTGCCAGCAGCCTGAGTGGAGCGGGAGGCTACAATGAGCAGTTCTTC
j_call: TRBJ2-2; v_call: TRBV20-1; clone_size: .; d_call: .; cdr3_aa: CSADQAGELFF; cdr3_nt: TGCAGTGCGGATCAAGCCGGGGAGCTGTTTTTT
j_call: TRBJ1-5; v_call: TRBV7-2; clone_size: .; d_call: .; cdr3_aa: CASSLQGRNSNQPQHF; cdr3_nt: TGTGCCAGCAGCTTACAGGGACGGAATAGCAATCAGCCCCAGCATTTT
j_call: TRBJ1-2; v_call: TRBV5-4; clone_size: .; d_call: .; cdr3_aa: CASSFVGLNYGYTF; cdr3_nt: TGTGCCAGCAGCTTTGTGGGGCTGAACTATGGCTACACCTTC
j_call: TRBJ2-7; v_call: TRBV4-3; clone_size: .; d_call: .; cdr3_aa: CASSGWSYSYEQYF; cdr3_nt: TGCGCCAGCAGCGGGTGGTCGTACTCCTACGAGCAGTACTTC
j_call: TRBJ2-7; v_call: TRBV7-2; clone_size: .; d_call: TRBD2; cdr3_aa: CASSSGSSGRAEQYF; cdr3_nt: TGTGCCAGCAGCTCTGGGTCTAGCGGGAGGGCCGAGCAGTACTTC
j_call: TRBJ2-1; v_call: TRBV18; clone_size: .; d_call: TRBD2; cdr3_aa: CASSPYTAGAYNEQFF; cdr3_nt: TGTGCCAGCTCCCCCTACACAGCGGGGGCCTACAATGAGCAGTTCTTC
j_call: TRBJ2-7; v_call: TRBV5-8; clone_size: .; d_call: TRBD2; cdr3_aa: CASSASGYEQYF; cdr3_nt: TGTGCCAGCAGCGCTAGCGGCTACGAGCAGTACTTC
j_call: TRBJ1-2; v_call: TRBV5-1; clone_size: few; d_call: TRBD1; cdr3_aa: CASSDETGGLYGYTF; cdr3_nt: TGCGCCAGCAGCGATGAGACAGGGGGGCTCTATGGCTACACCTTC
j_call: TRBJ2-7; v_call: TRBV25-1; clone_size: .; d_call: TRBD1; cdr3_aa: CASSEYGTGGSYEQYF; cdr3_nt: TGTGCCAGCAGTGAATATGGGACAGGGGGCTCCTACGAGCAGTACTTC
j_call: TRBJ2-7; v_call: TRBV5-8; clone_size: .; d_call: .; cdr3_aa: CASSLAPGAYEQYF; cdr3_nt: TGTGCCAGCAGCTTGGCCCCCGGAGCCTACGAGCAGTACTTC
j_call: TRBJ2-7; v_call: TRBV5-1; clone_size: .; d_call: TRBD2; cdr3_aa: CASSLESSGRVYEQYF; cdr3_nt: TGCGCCAGCAGCTTGGAATCCAGCGGGAGAGTTTACGAGCAGTACTTC
j_call: TRBJ2-1; v_call: TRBV4-3; clone_size: .; d_call: .; cdr3_aa: CASSQDLAANEQFF; cdr3_nt: TGCGCCAGCAGCCAAGACTTAGCGGCCAATGAGCAGTTCTTC
j_call: TRBJ1-1; v_call: TRBV4-1; clone_size: .; d_call: TRBD1; cdr3_aa: CASSQDRGQGAATEAFF; cdr3_nt: TGCGCCAGCAGCCAAGATAGGGGACAGGGGGCTGCCACTGAAGCTTTCTTT
j_call: TRBJ2-2; v_call: TRBV7-3; clone_size: few; d_call: .; cdr3_aa: CASSLRSGNAGELFF; cdr3_nt: TGTGCCAGCAGCTTAAGGTCAGGGAACGCCGGGGAGCTGTTTTTT
j_call: TRBJ1-1; v_call: TRBV30; clone_size: .; d_call: .; cdr3_aa: CAWSVSGATEAFF; cdr3_nt: TGTGCCTGGAGTGTTTCAGGGGCCACTGAAGCTTTCTTT
j_call: TRBJ1-2; v_call: TRBV2; clone_size: .; d_call: TRBD1; cdr3_aa: CASSEASTGDYGYTF; cdr3_nt: TGTGCCAGCAGTGAAGCTTCGACAGGGGACTATGGCTACACCTTC
j_call: TRBJ1-4; v_call: TRBV4-2; clone_size: .; d_call: .; cdr3_aa: CASSQPHGYEKLFF; cdr3_nt: TGTGCCAGCAGCCAACCACACGGATACGAAAAACTGTTTTTT
j_call: TRBJ2-7; v_call: TRBV7-3; clone_size: .; d_call: .; cdr3_aa: CASSLDRTLGEQYF; cdr3_nt: TGTGCCAGCAGCTTAGATCGGACCCTAGGCGAGCAGTACTTC
j_call: TRBJ2-3; v_call: TRBV9; clone_size: .; d_call: TRBD2; cdr3_aa: CASSVVGGAGSDTQYF; cdr3_nt: TGTGCCAGCAGCGTAGTCGGGGGGGCAGGGTCAGATACGCAGTATTTT
j_call: TRBJ1-3; v_call: TRBV6-6; clone_size: .; d_call: .; cdr3_aa: CASSVMTGSGNTIYF; cdr3_nt: TGTGCCAGCTCCGTCATGACAGGCTCTGGAAACACCATATATTTT
j_call: TRBJ2-1; v_call: TRBV28; clone_size: .; d_call: .; cdr3_aa: CASTRDSLRNEQFF; cdr3_nt: TGTGCCAGCACCCGGGACTCCCTTCGCAATGAGCAGTTCTTC
j_call: TRBJ1-1; v_call: TRBV4-1; clone_size: .; d_call: .; cdr3_aa: CASSQFVTVNTEAFF; cdr3_nt: TGCGCCAGCAGCCAATTTGTGACAGTGAACACTGAAGCTTTCTTT
j_call: TRBJ2-3; v_call: TRBV13; clone_size: .; d_call: TRBD2; cdr3_aa: CASSRGTSSTDTQYF; cdr3_nt: TGTGCCAGCAGCAGGGGGACTAGCAGCACAGATACGCAGTATTTT
j_call: TRBJ2-7; v_call: TRBV7-9; clone_size: once; d_call: .; cdr3_aa: CASSFAGTYEQYF; cdr3_nt: TGTGCCAGCAGCTTTGCGGGGACCTACGAGCAGTACTTC
j_call: TRBJ2-2; v_call: TRBV7-2; clone_size: .; d_call: TRBD2; cdr3_aa: CASSGLAPGELFF; cdr3_nt: TGTGCCAGCAGCGGACTAGCGCCCGGGGAGCTGTTTTTT
j_call: TRBJ2-1; v_call: TRBV5-1; clone_size: .; d_call: .; cdr3_aa: CASSSLSGRDNEQFF; cdr3_nt: TGCGCCAGCAGCTCCCTCAGCGGGCGGGACAATGAGCAGTTCTTC
j_call: TRBJ2-7; v_call: TRBV19; clone_size: .; d_call: .; cdr3_aa: CASRSGTSSYEQYF; cdr3_nt: TGTGCCAGTCGATCCGGGACCTCCTCCTACGAGCAGTACTTC